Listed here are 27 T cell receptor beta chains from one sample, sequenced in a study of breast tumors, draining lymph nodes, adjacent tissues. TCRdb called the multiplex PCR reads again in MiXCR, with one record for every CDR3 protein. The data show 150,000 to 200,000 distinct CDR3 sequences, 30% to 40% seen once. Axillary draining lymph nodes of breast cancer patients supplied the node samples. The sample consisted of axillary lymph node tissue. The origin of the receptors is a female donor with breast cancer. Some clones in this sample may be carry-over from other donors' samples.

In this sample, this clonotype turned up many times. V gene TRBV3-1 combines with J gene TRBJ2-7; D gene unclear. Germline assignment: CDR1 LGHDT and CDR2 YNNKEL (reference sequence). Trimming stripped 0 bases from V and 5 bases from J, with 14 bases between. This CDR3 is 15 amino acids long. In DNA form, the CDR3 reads TGTGCCAGCAGCCAAGACGGCCACCCAAGTGACGAGCAGTACTTC. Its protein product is CASSQDGHPSDEQYF.

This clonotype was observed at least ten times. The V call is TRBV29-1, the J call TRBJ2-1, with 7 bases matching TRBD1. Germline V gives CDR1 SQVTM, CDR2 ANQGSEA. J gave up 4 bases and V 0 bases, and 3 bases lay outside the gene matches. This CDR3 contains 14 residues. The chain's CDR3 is CSVEDRGQYNEQFF. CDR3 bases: TGCAGCGTTGAAGATCGGGGACAGTACAATGAGCAGTTCTTC.

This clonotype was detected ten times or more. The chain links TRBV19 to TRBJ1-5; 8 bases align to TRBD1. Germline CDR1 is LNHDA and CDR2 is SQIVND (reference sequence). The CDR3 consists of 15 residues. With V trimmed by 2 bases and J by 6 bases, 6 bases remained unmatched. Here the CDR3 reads CASSIIQGVGQPQHF. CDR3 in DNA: TGTGCCAGTAGTATAATACAGGGGGTCGGTCAGCCCCAGCATTTT.

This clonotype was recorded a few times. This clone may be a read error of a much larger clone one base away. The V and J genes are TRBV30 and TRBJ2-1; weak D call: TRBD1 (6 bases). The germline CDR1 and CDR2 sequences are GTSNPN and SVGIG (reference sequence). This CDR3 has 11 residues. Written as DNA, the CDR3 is TGTGCCTGGAGTGAGGGGGTTGAGCGGTTCTTC. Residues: CAWSEGVERFF.

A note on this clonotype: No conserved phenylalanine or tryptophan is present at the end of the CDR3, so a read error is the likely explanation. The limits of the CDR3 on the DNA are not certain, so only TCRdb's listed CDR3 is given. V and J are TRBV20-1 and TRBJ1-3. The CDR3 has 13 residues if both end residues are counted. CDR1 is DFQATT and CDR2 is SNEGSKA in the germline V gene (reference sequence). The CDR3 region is CSASDPQRNTIHS.

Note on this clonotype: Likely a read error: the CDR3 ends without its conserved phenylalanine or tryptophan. CDR3 sequence reads: CAIIRGDSYNEQFL. The CDR3 DNA reads TGTGCCATCATTAGAGGGGATTCCTACAATGAGCAGTTCCTC. The V call is TRBV10-3, the J call TRBJ2-1, with D tentatively TRBD1 or TRBD2 (5 bases each). The germline gives CDR1 ENHRY, CDR2 SYGVKD. The CDR3 has 14 amino acids. With 7 bases removed from V and 1 base from J, the gap between germline ends came to 11 bases.

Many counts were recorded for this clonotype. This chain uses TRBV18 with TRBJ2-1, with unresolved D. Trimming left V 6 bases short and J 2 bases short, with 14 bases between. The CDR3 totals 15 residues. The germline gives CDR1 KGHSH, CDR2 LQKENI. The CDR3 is CASSPDRSAYNEQFF. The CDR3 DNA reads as TGTGCCAGCTCGCCCGACCGTTCCGCCTACAATGAGCAGTTCTTC. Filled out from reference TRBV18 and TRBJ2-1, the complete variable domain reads NAGVMQNPRHLVRRRGQEARLRCSPMKGHSHVYWYRQLPEEGLKFMVYLQKENIIDESGMPKERFSAEFPKEGPSILRIQQVVRGDSAAYFCASSPDRSAYNEQFFGPGTRLTVL.

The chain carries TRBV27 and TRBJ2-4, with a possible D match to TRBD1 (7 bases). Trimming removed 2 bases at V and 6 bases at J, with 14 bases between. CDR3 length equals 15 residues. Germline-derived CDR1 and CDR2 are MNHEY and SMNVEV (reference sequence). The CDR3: CASSLLGGGGNIQYF. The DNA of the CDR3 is TGTGCCAGCAGTTTACTCGGAGGGGGCGGAAACATTCAGTACTTC.

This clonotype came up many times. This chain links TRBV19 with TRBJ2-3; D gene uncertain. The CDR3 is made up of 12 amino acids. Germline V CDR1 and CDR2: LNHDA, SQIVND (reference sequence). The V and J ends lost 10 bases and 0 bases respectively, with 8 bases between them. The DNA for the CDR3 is TGTGCCACCGGATTCAGCACAGATACGCAGTATTTT. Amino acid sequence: CATGFSTDTQYF.

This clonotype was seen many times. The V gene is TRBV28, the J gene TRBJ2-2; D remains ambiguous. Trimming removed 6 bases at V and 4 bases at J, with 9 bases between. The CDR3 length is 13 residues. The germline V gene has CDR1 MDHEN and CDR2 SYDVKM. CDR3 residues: CASSKSVTGELFF. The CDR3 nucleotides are TGTGCCAGCAGCAAAAGTGTCACCGGGGAGCTGTTTTTT.

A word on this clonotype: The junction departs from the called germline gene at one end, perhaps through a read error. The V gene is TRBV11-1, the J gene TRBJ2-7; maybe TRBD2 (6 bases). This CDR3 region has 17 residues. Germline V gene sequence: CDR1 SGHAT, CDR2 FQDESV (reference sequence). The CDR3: CASSPLAPGTHSCEQYF. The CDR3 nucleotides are TGTGCCAGCAGCCCACTAGCCCCAGGGACTCATTCCTGCGAGCAGTACTTC. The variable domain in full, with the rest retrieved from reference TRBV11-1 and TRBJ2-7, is EAEVAQSPRYKITEKSQAVAFWCDPISGHATLYWYRQILGQGPELLVQFQDESVVDDSQLPKDRFSAERLKGVDSTLKIQPAELGDSAMYLCASSPLAPGTHSCEQYFGPGTRLTVT.

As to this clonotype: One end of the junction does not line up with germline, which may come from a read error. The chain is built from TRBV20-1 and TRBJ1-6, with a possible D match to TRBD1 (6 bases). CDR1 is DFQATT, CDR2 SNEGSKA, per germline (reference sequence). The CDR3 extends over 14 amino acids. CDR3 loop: CGAKPGHLNLPLHF. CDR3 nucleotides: TGCGGTGCTAAACCGGGACACCTTAATTTACCCCTCCACTTT.

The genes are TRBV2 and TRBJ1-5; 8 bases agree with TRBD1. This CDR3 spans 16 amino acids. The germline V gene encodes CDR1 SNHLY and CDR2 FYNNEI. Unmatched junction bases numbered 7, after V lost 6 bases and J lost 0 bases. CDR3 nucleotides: TGTGCCAGCAGGGGCAGGGGGCGTGATAGCAATCAGCCCCAGCATTTT. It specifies CASRGRGRDSNQPQHF.

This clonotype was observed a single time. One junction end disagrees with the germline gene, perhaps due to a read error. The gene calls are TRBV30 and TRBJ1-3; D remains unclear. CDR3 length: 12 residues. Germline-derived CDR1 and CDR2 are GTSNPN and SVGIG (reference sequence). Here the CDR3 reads CTWSSAGNTIYF. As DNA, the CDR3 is TGCACCTGGAGTTCTGCCGGAAACACCATATATTTT. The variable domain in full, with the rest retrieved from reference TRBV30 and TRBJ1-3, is SQTIHQWPATLVQPVGSPLSLECTVEGTSNPNLYWYRQAAGRGLQLLFYSVGIGQISSEVPQNLSASRPQDRQFILSSKKLLLSDSGFYLCTWSSAGNTIYFGEGSWLTVV.

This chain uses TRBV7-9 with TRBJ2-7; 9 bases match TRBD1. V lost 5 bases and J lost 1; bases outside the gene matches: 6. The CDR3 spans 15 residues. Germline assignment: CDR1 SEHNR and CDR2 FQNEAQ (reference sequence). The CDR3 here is CASSDTGTGSYEQYF. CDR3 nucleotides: TGTGCCAGCAGCGATACCGGGACAGGGTCCTACGAGCAGTACTTC.

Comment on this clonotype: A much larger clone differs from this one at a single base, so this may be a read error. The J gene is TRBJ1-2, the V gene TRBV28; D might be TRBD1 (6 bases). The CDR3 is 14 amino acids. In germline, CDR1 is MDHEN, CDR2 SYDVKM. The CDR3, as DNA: TGTGCCAGCAGTTTTGGGGGCAGCCAGTATGGCTACGCCTTC. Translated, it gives CASSFGGSQYGYAF.

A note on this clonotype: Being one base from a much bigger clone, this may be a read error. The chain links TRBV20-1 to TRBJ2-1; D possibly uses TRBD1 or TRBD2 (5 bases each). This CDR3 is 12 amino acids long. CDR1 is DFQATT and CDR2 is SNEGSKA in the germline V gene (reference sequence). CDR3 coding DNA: TGCAGTGCCCGGGACCCAAGGGATGAGCCGTTCTTC. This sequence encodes CSARDPRDEPFF.

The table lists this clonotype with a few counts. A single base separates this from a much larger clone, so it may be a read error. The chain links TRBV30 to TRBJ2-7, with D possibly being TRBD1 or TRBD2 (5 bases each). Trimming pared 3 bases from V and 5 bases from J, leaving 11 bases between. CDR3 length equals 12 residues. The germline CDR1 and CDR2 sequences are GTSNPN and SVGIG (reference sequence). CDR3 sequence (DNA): TGTGCCTGGAGGAGGGGTGGCGACGAGCAGTACTTC. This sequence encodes CAWRRGGDEQYF.

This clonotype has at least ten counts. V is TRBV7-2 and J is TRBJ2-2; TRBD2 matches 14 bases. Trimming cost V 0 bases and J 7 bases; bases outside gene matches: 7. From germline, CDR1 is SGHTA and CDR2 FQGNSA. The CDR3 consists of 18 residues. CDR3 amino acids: CASSLALGLAGVSGELFF. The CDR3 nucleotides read TGTGCCAGCAGCTTAGCTCTGGGACTAGCGGGAGTTAGCGGGGAGCTGTTTTTT. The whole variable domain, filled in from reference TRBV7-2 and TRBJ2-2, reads GAGVSQSPSNKVTEKGKDVELRCDPISGHTALYWYRQSLGQGLEFLIYFQGNSAPDKSGLPSDRFSAERTGGSVSTLTIQRTQQEDSAVYLCASSLALGLAGVSGELFFGEGSRLTVL.

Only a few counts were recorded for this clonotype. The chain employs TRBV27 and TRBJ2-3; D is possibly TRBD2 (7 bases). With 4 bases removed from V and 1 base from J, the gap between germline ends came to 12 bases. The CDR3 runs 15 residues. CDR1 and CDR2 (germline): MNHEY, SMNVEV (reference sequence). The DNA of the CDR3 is TGTGCCAGCAGTTCGGGGGGCAGGGGCACAGATACGCAGTATTTT. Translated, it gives CASSSGGRGTDTQYF.

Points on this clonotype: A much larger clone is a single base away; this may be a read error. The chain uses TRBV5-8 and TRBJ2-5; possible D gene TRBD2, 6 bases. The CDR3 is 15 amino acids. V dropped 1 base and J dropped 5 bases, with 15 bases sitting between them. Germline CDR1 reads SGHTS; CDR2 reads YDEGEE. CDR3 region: CASSLLEAGTETQYF. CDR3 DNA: TGTGCCAGCAGCTTGTTGGAAGCGGGCACGGAGACCCAGTACTTC.

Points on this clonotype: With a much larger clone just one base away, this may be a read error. The CDR3 coding sequence is TGTGCCAGCAGCCCCCGGACTAGCGGGAGGAACATTCAGCACTTC. This translates into CASSPRTSGRNIQHF. This sequence joins TRBV7-6 and TRBJ1-6; D remains ambiguous. CDR1 and CDR2 (germline): SGHVS, FNYEAQ. The CDR3 loop spans 15 amino acids.

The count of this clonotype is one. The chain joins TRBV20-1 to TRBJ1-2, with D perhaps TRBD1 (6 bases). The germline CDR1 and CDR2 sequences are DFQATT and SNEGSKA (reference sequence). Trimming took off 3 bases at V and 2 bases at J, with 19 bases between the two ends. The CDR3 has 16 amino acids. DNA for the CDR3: TGCAGTGCTAGGACGAGGGGGGGTAAGGGCAACTATGGCTACACCTTC. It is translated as CSARTRGGKGNYGYTF.

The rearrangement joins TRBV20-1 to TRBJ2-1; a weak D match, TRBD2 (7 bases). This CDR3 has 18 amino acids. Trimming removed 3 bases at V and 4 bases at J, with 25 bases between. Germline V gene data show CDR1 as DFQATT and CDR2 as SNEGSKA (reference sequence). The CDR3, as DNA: TGCAGTGCTAGCTTGGTCCAAGAGAGGGGGGGGCGATACAATGAGCAGTTCTTC. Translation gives CSASLVQERGGRYNEQFF.

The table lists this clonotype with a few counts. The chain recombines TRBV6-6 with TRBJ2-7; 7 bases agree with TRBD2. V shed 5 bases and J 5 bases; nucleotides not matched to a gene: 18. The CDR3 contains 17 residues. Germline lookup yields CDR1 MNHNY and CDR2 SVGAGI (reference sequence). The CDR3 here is CASSHLEGLTGKDEQYF. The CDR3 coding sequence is TGTGCCAGCAGTCATCTAGAGGGACTAACGGGAAAGGACGAGCAGTACTTC.

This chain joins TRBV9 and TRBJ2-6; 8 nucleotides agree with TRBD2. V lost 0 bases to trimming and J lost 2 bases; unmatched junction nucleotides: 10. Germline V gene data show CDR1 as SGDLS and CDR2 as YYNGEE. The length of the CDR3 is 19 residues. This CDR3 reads CASSVERGSGVPGANVLTF. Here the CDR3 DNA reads TGTGCCAGCAGCGTAGAGAGGGGTAGCGGGGTTCCTGGGGCCAACGTCCTGACTTTC.

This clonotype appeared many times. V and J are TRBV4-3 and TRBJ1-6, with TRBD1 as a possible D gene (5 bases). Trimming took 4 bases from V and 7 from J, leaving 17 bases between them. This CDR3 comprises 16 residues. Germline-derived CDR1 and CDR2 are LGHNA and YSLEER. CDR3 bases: TGCGCCAGCAGCCCAAATGCGGGGGAGGGGAATTCACCCCTCCACTTT. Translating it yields CASSPNAGEGNSPLHF.